These 6 T cell receptor beta chains came from one sample sequenced in a study of technical replicates of blood from a few donors. Profiled with immunoSEQ multiplex PCR; TCRdb holds only in-frame clones, not every one. The sample contains 75,000 to 90,000 clones, about nine tenths of which appear only once. Material for sequencing was T cells isolated from PBMCs. All receptors derive from a human donor in good health.

This chain joins TRBV12-2 and TRBJ2-7; TRBD1 is taken as the D call from the table, unchecked against the DNA. TRBV12-2 is a pseudogene locus. The CDR3 is 14 amino acids. Written as DNA, the CDR3 is TGTGCAAGTCGCCCTAGGACAGTTGTATACGAGCAGTACTTC. Its protein is CASRPRTVVYEQYF.

The chain carries TRBV5-4 and TRBJ2-4; 10 nucleotides match TRBD1. From germline, CDR1 is SGHNT and CDR2 YYREEE (reference sequence). V lost 4 bases and J lost 0; bases outside the gene matches: 10. This CDR3 has 18 residues. The CDR3 here is CASSPGQGQALAKNIQYF. The CDR3 DNA reads as TGTGCCAGCAGCCCGGGACAGGGGCAGGCCCTAGCCAAAAACATTCAGTACTTC.

This chain uses TRBV2 with TRBJ2-1; 8 bases fit TRBD1. CDR3 size: 13 residues. The trim removed 7 bases at V and 9 bases at J, leaving 8 bases unmatched. Germline V gives CDR1 SNHLY, CDR2 FYNNEI. The CDR3 spells CASTGQGSGEQFF. In DNA form, the CDR3 reads TGTGCCAGCACCGGACAGGGATCGGGTGAGCAGTTCTTC.

The V and J genes are TRBV7-2 and TRBJ2-7, with TRBD2 matching over 11 bases. Trimming removed 5 bases from V and 0 bases from J; junction bases left unmatched: 6. The length of the CDR3 is 16 residues. Germline V gene data show CDR1 as SGHTA and CDR2 as FQGNSA. This CDR3 reads CASSPSGTSGSYEQYF. In DNA, the CDR3 is TGTGCCAGCAGCCCCTCCGGGACTAGCGGCTCCTACGAGCAGTACTTC.

The V call is TRBV19, the J call TRBJ1-3; D gene uncertain. The CDR3 has 13 amino acids. Germline V gene lookup returns CDR1 LNHDA and CDR2 SQIVND (reference sequence). Trimming took 3 bases from V and 0 from J, leaving 3 bases between them. CDR3 amino acids: CASSILSGNTIYF. CDR3 DNA sequence: TGTGCCAGTAGTATCCTCTCTGGAAACACCATATATTTT.

V usage is TRBV30 and J usage is TRBJ1-2, with D perhaps TRBD1 (6 bases). The CDR3 covers 19 residues. Trimming stripped 0 bases from V and 4 bases from J, with 27 bases between. CDR1 and CDR2 from the germline V gene are GTSNPN and SVGIG (reference sequence). The CDR3 sequence: CAWSVDRAGGNREGYGYTF. In DNA, the CDR3 is TGTGCCTGGAGTGTAGACCGGGCGGGAGGAAACAGGGAGGGCTATGGCTACACCTTC.